This T cell receptor beta chain stems from a study of blood T cell repertoires in COVID-19. Germline assignment: CDR1 MRHNA and CDR2 SNTAGT. The CDR3 runs to 14 residues. Trimming stripped 5 bases from V and 0 bases from J, with 11 bases between. Only one count was recorded for this clone. Original processing methods: Reference gene primers were amplified, and this amplification served to estimate nucleated cell counts. Produced via immunoSEQ multiplex PCR; TCRdb's table is partial and in-frame only. For V, J and clone size, that table is used; D and trimming come from the DNA. The top ten hold over 1.3% of the sample, which has about 300,000 clones, 70% to 85% seen once.

The chain is built from TRBV6-4 and TRBJ2-7; D is possibly TRBD2 (6 bases). Sequenced sample: peripheral blood. This receptor was taken from a human donor with COVID-19, enrolled during active disease. The donor label of this sample is uncertain. The CDR3 DNA follows: TGTGCCAGCAGTAGCGGGTGGGACTCCTACGAGCAGTACTTC. This codes for CASSSGWDSYEQYF.